These 25 T cell receptor beta chains share one sample of origin, sequenced in a study of blood T cell repertoires in COVID-19. The method was immunoSEQ multiplex PCR; TCRdb's version includes in-frame clones alone and lacks a portion of them. The profile shows about 220,000 clones, 83% of them singletons. Sequencing was done on a sample of PBMCs or T cells enriched from blood (not recorded which). These receptors all come from a woman in her 50s who had been exposed to COVID-19.

The chain uses TRBV12-5 and TRBJ2-5; D possibly corresponds to TRBD2 (6 bases). Germline CDR1 reads LGHNT; CDR2 reads FRNRAP. This CDR3 has 17 residues. The V and J ends lost 2 bases and 5 bases respectively, with 21 bases between them. The CDR3 coding sequence is TGTGCTAGTGGTTTGCCGGGACCTACCTTTGGGGGGGAGACCCAGTACTTC. This codes for CASGLPGPTFGGETQYF.

The chain has TRBV29-1 and TRBJ2-5, with TRBD1 matching 11 bases. The germline V gene has CDR1 SQVTM and CDR2 ANQGSEA. The CDR3 totals 18 residues. V was pared by 7 bases and J by 0 bases, with 16 bases of the junction left unmatched. CDR3 nucleotides: TGCAGCGCCACCGGTCCGGGACAGGGGGGGCGGTACCAAGAGACCCAGTACTTC. Its translation is CSATGPGQGGRYQETQYF.

The V call is TRBV6-6, the J call TRBJ2-7; possibly TRBD2 for D (6 bases). Looked up from germline, CDR1 is MNHNY and CDR2 is SVGAGI (reference sequence). V lost 7 bases and J 7 bases, leaving 17 bases between the germline ends. This CDR3 region has 13 residues. In DNA, the CDR3 is TGTGCCAGCAAAGGGCAGGGACTGAGAGAGCAGTACTTC. It translates to CASKGQGLREQYF.

The CDR3, as DNA: TGTGCCTGGAGTGCTTCTGGAAACACCATATATTTT. Translation gives CAWSASGNTIYF. The chain couples TRBV30 to TRBJ1-3; no definite D call. The CDR3 consists of 12 residues. Germline assignment: CDR1 GTSNPN and CDR2 SVGIG (reference sequence). V lost 1 base and J 1 base, leaving 2 bases between the germline ends.

This clone was detected a few times. The chain employs TRBV7-8 and TRBJ1-3; perhaps TRBD1 as D (5 bases). The V end was cut by 5 bases, the J end by 3 bases, with 11 bases between. The CDR3 is made up of 14 amino acids. CDR1 is SGHVS and CDR2 is FQNEAQ in the germline V gene. The CDR3 spells CASSPIGGGNTIYF. The CDR3 DNA is TGTGCCAGCAGCCCAATCGGGGGTGGAAACACCATATATTTT.

In this sample, this clone turned up once. The chain links TRBV7-9 to TRBJ1-1; possible D gene TRBD1, 6 bases. There are 17 residues in the CDR3. The germline V gene encodes CDR1 SEHNR and CDR2 FQNEAQ (reference sequence). The V and J ends lost 0 bases and 3 bases respectively, with 17 bases between them. CDR3 coding DNA: TGTGCCAGCAGCTTAGCCGGGTTGCAGGGGAGAGACACTGAAGCTTTCTTT. This translates into CASSLAGLQGRDTEAFF. The complete variable domain, with remaining parts taken from reference TRBV7-9 and TRBJ1-1, reads DTGVSQNPRHKITKRGQNVTFRCDPISEHNRLYWYRQTLGQGPEFLTYFQNEAQLEKSRLLSDRFSAERPKGSFSTLEIQRTEQGDSAMYLCASSLAGLQGRDTEAFFGQGTRLTVV.

The rearrangement uses TRBV15 and TRBJ2-1; 7 bases agree with TRBD1. Germline lookup yields CDR1 LNHNV and CDR2 YYDKDF (reference sequence). The CDR3 runs 15 residues. The V and J ends lost 0 bases and 8 bases, in that order; junction bases with no gene match: 7. Here the CDR3 DNA reads TGTGCCACCAGCAGAGACAGGGGGTCCACGTATGAGCAGTTCTTC. Translated: CATSRDRGSTYEQFF.

About this clone: The same CDR3 is also encoded by other DNA sequences in this sample. The chain carries TRBV12-3 or TRBV12-4 and TRBJ2-7; D is unclear. Trimming took off 4 bases at V and 2 bases at J, with 6 bases between the two ends. This CDR3 has 12 residues. DNA of the CDR3: TGTGCCAGCAGTTCGTCCGCCTACGAGCAGTACTTC. This gives the protein CASSSSAYEQYF.

This chain uses TRBV3-1 (or the pseudogene TRBV3-2) with TRBJ1-6; the D is unclear. The CDR3 runs to 16 residues. The germline CDR1 and CDR2 sequences are LGHDT and YNNKEL (reference sequence). V lost 0 bases and J lost 0, with 6 bases in between. CDR3 sequence reads: CASSQEGSSYNSPLHF. Written as DNA, the CDR3 is TGTGCCAGCAGCCAAGAGGGGAGCTCCTATAATTCACCCCTCCACTTT.

This sequence joins TRBV9 and TRBJ2-5; the D gene is possibly TRBD1 (6 bases). The CDR3 is made up of 14 amino acids. Germline V gives CDR1 SGDLS, CDR2 YYNGEE. V was pared by 5 bases and J by 2 bases, with 13 bases between. CDR3 amino acids: CASSTQGSQETQYF. The CDR3 nucleotides are TGTGCCAGCAGTACACAGGGATCGCAAGAGACCCAGTACTTC.

The rearrangement links TRBV18 to TRBJ2-2; TRBD2 is a possible D gene (5 bases). The germline V gene encodes CDR1 KGHSH and CDR2 LQKENI. V was trimmed by 6 bases and J by 2 bases, leaving 10 bases between them. This CDR3 comprises 14 residues. Here the CDR3 DNA reads TGTGCCAGCTCTGGGAGCAGAAACACCGGGGAGCTGTTTTTT. It is translated as CASSGSRNTGELFF.

J is TRBJ2-3 and V is TRBV28, with D possibly matching TRBD2 (6 bases). CDR1 and CDR2 (germline): MDHEN, SYDVKM. The V gene lost 4 bases and the J gene lost 2 bases, with 13 bases spanning the gap. CDR3 size: 15 residues. CDR3 in DNA: TGTGCCAGCAGTTATCGGAGGGGCCTCACAGATACGCAGTATTTT. Its protein is CASSYRRGLTDTQYF.

This clone has a handful of counts. The V call is TRBV30, the J call TRBJ1-2; the D gene is possibly TRBD1 (6 bases). Germline V gene lookup returns CDR1 GTSNPN and CDR2 SVGIG (reference sequence). There are 15 residues in the CDR3. V gave up 7 bases and J gave up 8 bases, with 26 bases separating them. The CDR3 nucleotides read TGTGCCTACCAAACAGGGAACTTAGGGCCTGGGGGCTACACCTTC. Its protein is CAYQTGNLGPGGYTF.

The chain employs TRBV2 and TRBJ1-6; D is perhaps TRBD1 (5 bases). Germline assignment: CDR1 SNHLY and CDR2 FYNNEI. V was clipped by 7 bases and J by 9 bases, with 16 bases between them. The CDR3 has 14 residues. The CDR3 sequence is CASTSEKGASPLHF. CDR3 in DNA: TGTGCCAGCACCTCGGAGAAAGGGGCTTCACCCCTCCACTTT.

The gene calls are TRBV24-1 and TRBJ2-1, with D possibly being TRBD2 (6 bases). V lost 0 bases to trimming and J lost 7 bases, with 15 bases between them. The CDR3 totals 16 residues. Per germline, CDR1 KGHDR and CDR2 SFDVKD. As DNA, the CDR3 is TGTGCCACCAGTGATTTGCCGACCTTCCGGGAGAATGAGCAGTTCTTC. It is translated as CATSDLPTFRENEQFF.

J is TRBJ2-1 and V is TRBV6-6, with a tentative D call TRBD1 (7 bases). The CDR3 has 16 amino acids. Germline lookup yields CDR1 MNHNY and CDR2 SVGAGI (reference sequence). V lost 5 bases and J lost 6, with 20 bases in between. The CDR3 nucleotides read TGTGCCAGCAGTCCCCCCCATCCAGGGGGAGGCAATGAGCAGTTCTTC. Translated, it gives CASSPPHPGGGNEQFF.

This chain uses TRBV29-1 with TRBJ1-1; D uncertain. V gave up 6 bases and J gave up 0 bases, with 5 bases separating them. Germline V gives CDR1 SQVTM, CDR2 ANQGSEA. The CDR3 length is 11 residues. Here the CDR3 DNA reads TGCAGCGTCTCGGTGAACACTGAAGCTTTCTTT. This sequence encodes CSVSVNTEAFF.

This clone was detected a few times. V usage is TRBV5-6 and J usage is TRBJ1-1; D might be TRBD1 (6 bases). The germline V gene has CDR1 SGHDT and CDR2 YYEEEE. This CDR3 region has 15 residues. The germline V and J ends were trimmed by 4 bases and 1 base, with 14 bases remaining between them. The CDR3 DNA reads as TGTGCCAGCAGCCTGGGGATGACAGGGAACACTGAAGCTTTCTTT. Translating gives CASSLGMTGNTEAFF.

This clone was counted only a few times. This chain connects TRBV5-1 to TRBJ1-1; D not resolved. V was pared by 2 bases and J by 1 base, with 12 bases between. The germline V gene encodes CDR1 SGHRS and CDR2 YFSETQ. The CDR3 consists of 15 residues. The CDR3 loop is CASSFELPPNTEAFF. CDR3 nucleotides: TGCGCCAGCAGCTTTGAGCTGCCTCCGAACACTGAAGCTTTCTTT.

The chain is built from TRBV4-2 and TRBJ1-4; D is ambiguous. V was cut by 1 base and J by 5 bases, with 8 bases left in between. Per the germline V gene, CDR1 is LGHNA and CDR2 is YNFKEQ. This CDR3 contains 14 residues. This chain's CDR3 is CASSQAVKNEKLFF. As DNA, the CDR3 is TGTGCCAGCAGCCAAGCGGTGAAGAATGAAAAACTGTTTTTT.

The V call is TRBV2, the J call TRBJ1-3; a weak D match, TRBD1 (5 bases). CDR1 and CDR2 from the germline V gene are SNHLY and FYNNEI. Trimming took 6 bases from V and 0 from J, leaving 9 bases between them. There are 14 residues in the CDR3. The CDR3 DNA follows: TGTGCCAGCAGGGAACAGGTCTCTGGAAACACCATATATTTT. It codes for CASREQVSGNTIYF.

The chain is built from TRBV19 and TRBJ2-3; 8 bases are a match to TRBD2. Germline loops: CDR1 LNHDA, CDR2 SQIVND (reference sequence). Trimming cost V 3 bases and J 1 base; bases outside gene matches: 6. CDR3 length: 16 amino acids. The CDR3 DNA reads TGTGCCAGTAGTATTACGCGGGGGGCCGGCACAGATACGCAGTATTTT. Protein product: CASSITRGAGTDTQYF.

This chain links TRBV29-1 with TRBJ2-1; tentatively, D is TRBD1 (5 bases). This CDR3 region has 11 residues. V was clipped by 6 bases and J by 10 bases, with 13 bases between them. Per the germline V gene, CDR1 is SQVTM and CDR2 is ANQGSEA. The CDR3 reads CSVPVRGEQFF. The CDR3 DNA reads TGCAGCGTCCCCGTAAGGGGAGAGCAGTTCTTC.

The rearrangement joins TRBV4-1 to TRBJ2-1; 8 bases map to TRBD2. Germline loops: CDR1 MGHRA, CDR2 YSYEKL. This CDR3 is built from 14 residues. The V and J ends lost 4 bases and 12 bases, in that order; junction bases with no gene match: 11. DNA of the CDR3: TGCGCCAGCAGCCGATACTTCGACGGGGGGGTGCAGTTCTTC. This gives the protein CASSRYFDGGVQFF.

This rearrangement joins TRBV19 to TRBJ2-2, with D possibly matching TRBD2 (5 bases). The CDR3 is 14 amino acids. The germline V gene has CDR1 LNHDA and CDR2 SQIVND (reference sequence). The V end lost 6 bases, the J end lost 6 bases, and 14 bases lay between the germline ends. The CDR3 loop reads CASSPQEGPGELFF. DNA for the CDR3: TGTGCCAGTAGCCCTCAAGAGGGTCCCGGGGAGCTGTTTTTT.